Reported below is one T cell receptor (beta chain). This clone's antigen is unknown. No clone much larger than this one lies a single base away; base qualities are absent. The data were taken from a study of blood T cell repertoires in COVID-19 (dated by TCRdb to the early 2020s). Concerning the study at large: Samples covering the acute and convalescent phases of COVID-19 were provided by collaborators in the United States, Italy and Spain. The material from the prospective study consisted of cDNA or gDNA derived from T cells, B-cell-depleted T cells, or PBMCs. Subjects who had been exposed to COVID-19, were actively infected with it, or had recovered from it provided the deeply sampled blood TCRbeta repertoires that made up the dataset. A freely available public database, intended as a resource for researchers studying the immune response to SARS-CoV-2, is where the repertoires were released. The samples were drawn from the first 160 participants of the ongoing ImmuneRACE study and from 950 to 1,500 subjects provided by 6 global collaborators. Nearly every sample came with metadata listing a de-identified subject ID, COVID-19 status, age in years and sex. HLA class I and class II types, where available, came from metadata supplied by the sample provider rather than from assay-based typing.

The V end gives up 8 bases and the J end 1 base, leaving 6 bases in the junction not matched to a gene. Reading from cysteine to phenylalanine, the CDR3 counts 14 amino acids. The sequence is cut down to CDR3 DNA, 42 bases in frame from base 1. For CDR1 and CDR2, the germline V gene (reference sequence) lists LNHNV and YYDKDF. Whole blood was collected in K2EDTA tubes by collaborating institutions according to the institutions' own protocols. For TCRbeta analysis, collaborators shipped samples in one of three forms: frozen whole blood, isolated PBMCs, or DNA extracted from either of those sample types. The paper's findings and limits, for the study overall: Clinical and demographic metadata were provided uncurated, with the amount varying by source and participant.

TCRbeta CDR3 regions were amplified from genomic DNA using the immunoSEQ Assay, a bias-controlled multiplex PCR. The original pipeline was this. The number of nucleated cells in each sample was estimated from the amplification of reference gene primers within the assay. To quantify the absolute abundance of each unique TCRbeta CDR3 rearrangement, sequence reads were collapsed and filtered. For each sample, productive Simpson clonality was calculated as the square root of Simpson's diversity index across productive rearrangements. TCRdb took over this immuneACCESS table, retaining in-frame rearrangements with V and J assigned. Such tables are incomplete; in checked studies, under half of the missing clones stem from an unresolved V gene, and the remainder is unexplained. The V and J calls and clone size were taken over from that table, and D and trimming were inferred from the DNA. This sample gives 150,000 to 170,000 clones in total; around 90% of them show up just once. The top ten constitute 0.5% to 0.55% of the sample.

This receptor was obtained from a man aged 50 to 60 with acute or convalescent COVID-19. The sequence joins TRBV15 to TRBJ1-1, and 8 bases in between align with TRBD1. Material for sequencing was peripheral blood. In nucleotides, the sequence is TGTGCCACCGAACAGCAGGGGGCGAACACTGAAGCTTTCTTT. Translated, this gives CATEQQGANTEAFF.